The 31 T cell receptor beta chains below come from one sample, sequenced in a study of PD-1 blockade in mismatch repair-deficient tumors. The data were produced by immunoSEQ multiplex PCR, yet TCRdb's version contains in-frame clones alone and is incomplete. Among about 67,000 clones listed, approximately 82% were seen once. The sequencing used peripheral blood, collected 2 weeks after starting pembrolizumab. These receptors were obtained from an adult with mismatch repair-deficient cancer.

CDR3 loop: CSVEDYFLTEGYTF. Here the CDR3 DNA reads TGCAGCGTTGAAGACTATTTCCTGACAGAGGGCTACACCTTC. The V and J genes are TRBV29-1 and TRBJ1-2, with a possible D match to TRBD1 (5 bases). The CDR3 consists of 14 residues. CDR1 is SQVTM, CDR2 ANQGSEA, per germline. Trimming removed 0 bases from V and 8 bases from J, with 16 bases in between.

This chain connects TRBV9 to TRBJ2-7, with 8 nucleotides matching TRBD2. V lost 0 bases, J lost 7 bases, and 9 bases stayed unmatched. CDR3 length: 15 amino acids. Looked up from germline, CDR1 is SGDLS and CDR2 is YYNGEE. The CDR3 DNA sequence: TGTGCCAGCAGCGTAGACGGACTAGCTTCGGGAGAGCAGTACTTC. Residues: CASSVDGLASGEQYF.

The chain couples TRBV29-1 to TRBJ2-7; D possibly corresponds to TRBD1 (5 bases). The CDR3 runs 13 residues. The V and J ends lost 2 bases and 0 bases respectively, with 8 bases between them. In germline, CDR1 is SQVTM, CDR2 ANQGSEA. The CDR3 DNA reads as TGCAGCGTTGAAATACAGGCCTCCTACGAGCAGTACTTC. Its translation: CSVEIQASYEQYF.

The chain combines TRBV7-9 with TRBJ1-3; D perhaps matches TRBD1 (6 bases). CDR1 and CDR2 (germline): SEHNR, FQNEAQ (reference sequence). Trimming left V 5 bases short and J 4 bases short, with 12 bases between. The CDR3 is 14 amino acids. CDR3 DNA: TGTGCCAGCAGCGGGTGGACAGCAGGAAACACCATATATTTT. It specifies CASSGWTAGNTIYF.

The CDR3 region is CAWSRDRVVNEQFF. CDR3 bases: TGTGCCTGGAGCCGGGACAGGGTGGTCAATGAGCAGTTCTTC. V gene TRBV30 combines with J gene TRBJ2-1; 9 nucleotides agree with TRBD1. The CDR3 length is 14 residues. The trim removed 3 bases at V and 6 bases at J, leaving 6 bases unmatched. The germline gives CDR1 GTSNPN, CDR2 SVGIG (reference sequence).

This clone was recorded only once. The V call is TRBV7-2, the J call TRBJ2-7, with 8 bases matching TRBD2. The CDR3 extends over 14 amino acids. Germline V lookup: CDR1 SGHTA, CDR2 FQGNSA. V dropped 5 bases and J dropped 6; count of bases not matched to a gene: 9. The CDR3 loop is CASSLGAGGFEQYF. The DNA for the CDR3 is TGTGCCAGCAGCCTCGGGGCGGGAGGTTTCGAGCAGTACTTC.

The CDR3 protein is CASSPGLALMQYF. In DNA form, the CDR3 reads TGTGCCAGCAGTCCAGGACTAGCGCTGATGCAGTACTTC. The J gene is TRBJ2-7, the V gene TRBV2, with 9 positions matching TRBD2. Germline V lookup: CDR1 SNHLY, CDR2 FYNNEI. Germline trimming cut 5 bases from V and 9 bases from J; bases unmatched to any gene: 8. The CDR3 sequence is 13 residues long.

V is TRBV11-2 and J is TRBJ2-5; 10 bases align to TRBD2. Trimming removed 0 bases from V and 3 bases from J; junction bases left unmatched: 10. The CDR3 covers 18 residues. In germline, CDR1 is SGHAT, CDR2 FQNNGV. The CDR3 spells CASSLELAGNAFEETQYF. As DNA, the CDR3 is TGTGCCAGCAGCTTAGAACTAGCGGGAAATGCTTTCGAAGAGACCCAGTACTTC.

This chain connects TRBV4-1 to TRBJ2-3; D remains ambiguous. Trimming took 4 bases from V and 2 from J, leaving 7 bases between them. Per germline, CDR1 MGHRA and CDR2 YSYEKL. CDR3 length equals 13 residues. CDR3 DNA sequence: TGCGCCAGCAGCCCCCAACCCACAGATACGCAGTATTTT. Its translation is CASSPQPTDTQYF.

The V call is TRBV19, the J call TRBJ2-3; 8 bases are a match to TRBD2. The CDR3 has 15 amino acids. V trimming: 4 bases; J trimming: 3 bases; junction bases outside the gene matches: 6. CDR1 is LNHDA, CDR2 SQIVND, per germline (reference sequence). CDR3 coding DNA: TGTGCCAGTAGTAAGCCGACTAGCGCTACAGATACGCAGTATTTT. Encoded protein: CASSKPTSATDTQYF.

This clone was detected once. J is TRBJ2-5 and V is TRBV18; TRBD1 matches 10 bases. The CDR3 spans 15 residues. Germline V gene lookup returns CDR1 KGHSH and CDR2 LQKENI. With V trimmed by 2 bases and J by 2 bases, 2 bases remained unmatched. CDR3 protein: CASSPGTGAQETQYF. CDR3 coding DNA: TGTGCCAGCTCACCAGGGACAGGGGCTCAAGAGACCCAGTACTTC.

This clone was seen only once. J is TRBJ2-3 and V is TRBV5-4; D gene unclear. CDR1 and CDR2 from the germline V gene are SGHNT and YYREEE (reference sequence). Trimming took off 5 bases at V and 5 bases at J, with 12 bases between the two ends. The CDR3 length is 13 residues. The CDR3 sequence is CASRSFHEDTQYF. The CDR3 coding sequence is TGTGCCAGCAGGAGTTTTCACGAAGATACGCAGTATTTT.

This clone occurred once. V and J are TRBV2 and TRBJ2-5; TRBD2 matches at 10 bases. The trim removed 7 bases at V and 5 bases at J, leaving 4 bases unmatched. There are 13 residues in the CDR3. Per germline, CDR1 SNHLY and CDR2 FYNNEI. The CDR3: CASKREGRETQYF. CDR3 DNA sequence: TGTGCCAGCAAGCGGGAGGGTCGGGAGACCCAGTACTTC.

V and J are TRBV27 and TRBJ2-6; no reliable D call. V shed 3 bases and J shed 0 bases, with 6 bases lying between them. Germline V gives CDR1 MNHEY, CDR2 SMNVEV (reference sequence). The CDR3 length is 15 residues. The CDR3 loop reads CASSFLDSGANVLTF. The DNA for the CDR3 is TGTGCCAGCAGTTTCCTGGACTCTGGGGCCAACGTCCTGACTTTC.

This clone was seen a few times. This chain joins TRBV2 and TRBJ2-7, with 10 bases matching TRBD2. The CDR3 has 14 residues. The V segment lost 3 bases and the J segment 4 bases; nucleotides outside the gene matches: 3. Germline CDR1 reads SNHLY; CDR2 reads FYNNEI. The CDR3 DNA sequence: TGTGCCAGCAGTGATGTAGCGGGAGGATACGAGCAGTACTTC. It yields the protein CASSDVAGGYEQYF.

The V call is TRBV10-3, the J call TRBJ2-7; D tentatively fits TRBD1 or TRBD2 (7 bases each). This CDR3 is built from 16 residues. CDR1 is ENHRY, CDR2 SYGVKD, per germline. Trimming took 8 bases from V and 3 from J, leaving 23 bases between them. The CDR3 sequence: CAIGGGLDRVVYEQYF. The CDR3 bases are TGTGCCATCGGGGGGGGACTCGACAGGGTGGTCTACGAGCAGTACTTC.

The rearrangement joins TRBV6-5 to TRBJ1-2, with D possibly being TRBD1 (6 bases). V gave up 0 bases and J gave up 8 bases, with 10 bases separating them. From germline, CDR1 is MNHEY and CDR2 SVGAGI. The CDR3 is made up of 13 amino acids. The CDR3 reads CASSYSGGVGYTF. The DNA for the CDR3 is TGTGCCAGCAGTTACTCCGGGGGCGTCGGCTACACCTTC.

About this clone: The same CDR3 is also encoded by other DNA sequences in this sample. This rearrangement joins TRBV5-1 to TRBJ2-1; 7 bases map to TRBD2. The V gene end was trimmed by 0 bases and the J gene end by 2 bases; junction bases not matched to a gene: 2. Germline lookup yields CDR1 SGHRS and CDR2 YFSETQ. The CDR3 has 15 amino acids. CDR3 coding DNA: TGCGCCAGCAGCTTGGAGGGAGGGACCTACAATGAGCAGTTCTTC. It yields the protein CASSLEGGTYNEQFF. The entire variable domain, with the rest obtained from reference TRBV5-1 and TRBJ2-1, is as follows: KAGVTQTPRYLIKTRGQQVTLSCSPISGHRSVSWYQQTPGQGLQFLFEYFSETQRNKGNFPGRFSGRQFSNSRSEMNVSTLELGDSALYLCASSLEGGTYNEQFFGPGTRLTVL.

The count of this clone is one. The chain joins TRBV6-5 to TRBJ2-2; D ambiguous. The length of the CDR3 is 13 residues. The V and J ends lost 2 bases and 6 bases respectively, with 7 bases between them. Germline lookup yields CDR1 MNHEY and CDR2 SVGAGI. DNA for the CDR3: TGTGCCAGCAGTTACGTCGCCGCCGGGGAGCTGTTTTTT. It specifies CASSYVAAGELFF.

This clone was counted a few times. The rearrangement links TRBV18 to TRBJ2-2; D remains unclear. Trimming cost V 1 base and J 4 bases, with 7 bases left between them. This CDR3 is built from 14 residues. Germline loops: CDR1 KGHSH, CDR2 LQKENI. This CDR3 reads CASSPQGSTGELFF. The CDR3 nucleotides are TGTGCCAGCTCACCACAGGGATCCACCGGGGAGCTGTTTTTT.

CDR3 region: CASSEAGISGELFF. Written as DNA, the CDR3 is TGTGCCAGCAGTGAAGCGGGTATATCCGGGGAGCTGTTTTTT. The V call is TRBV6-1, the J call TRBJ2-2; D is undetermined. Germline V gene data show CDR1 as MNHNS and CDR2 as SASEGT. V was shortened by 0 bases and J by 6 bases, with 8 bases between the two germline ends. This CDR3 is 14 amino acids long.

This chain connects TRBV5-1 to TRBJ1-1; no firm D call. The CDR3 is made up of 14 amino acids. CDR1 and CDR2 (germline): SGHRS, YFSETQ. The V end was cut by 4 bases, the J end by 3 bases, with 13 bases between. CDR3 loop: CASSPGVLDTEAFF. The DNA for the CDR3 is TGCGCCAGCAGCCCCGGGGTGTTGGACACTGAAGCTTTCTTT.

The chain combines TRBV7-9 with TRBJ2-7; 8 bases fit TRBD1. V was clipped by 7 bases and J by 7 bases; unmatched bases: 15. CDR1 SEHNR and CDR2 FQNEAQ come from the germline V gene (reference sequence). This CDR3 has 15 residues. The CDR3 DNA follows: TGTGCCAGCACCTTTTCGGGTCAGGGGGCGGATGAGCAGTACTTC. Its translation: CASTFSGQGADEQYF.

CDR3 bases: TGTGCCAGCAGCAAGGGACTAGCGGGAGATCTAGGCGAGCAGTACTTC. It specifies CASSKGLAGDLGEQYF. The chain couples TRBV5-4 to TRBJ2-7; TRBD2 agrees at 14 bases. CDR3 length equals 16 residues. Unmatched junction bases numbered 9, after V lost 4 bases and J lost 6 bases. Germline CDR1 reads SGHNT; CDR2 reads YYREEE (reference sequence).

The CDR3 coding sequence is TGTGCCAGCAGCGTCAACAGGGGGAACACTGAAGCTTTCTTT. Protein sequence: CASSVNRGNTEAFF. J is TRBJ1-1 and V is TRBV7-6; 7 bases are a match to TRBD1. V lost 5 bases and J lost 1; bases outside the gene matches: 4. This CDR3 has 14 residues. CDR1 and CDR2 from the germline V gene are SGHVS and FNYEAQ.

The chain carries TRBV7-9 and TRBJ1-5, with D possibly TRBD1 on 5 matching bases. Germline V CDR1 and CDR2: SEHNR, FQNEAQ (reference sequence). Trimming took off 5 bases at V and 7 bases at J, with 15 bases between the two ends. The CDR3 is 14 amino acids. The CDR3: CASSLGGDGQPQHF. DNA for the CDR3: TGTGCCAGCAGCCTAGGAGGGGACGGCCAGCCCCAGCATTTT.

The chain combines TRBV9 with TRBJ1-1, with 7 bases that match TRBD1. The CDR3 is 15 residues long. The ends lost 0 bases at V and 4 bases at J; junction bases unmatched: 6. CDR1 and CDR2 from the germline V gene are SGDLS and YYNGEE. The CDR3 loop reads CASSVVQGLGTEAFF. DNA for the CDR3: TGTGCCAGCAGCGTAGTACAGGGGTTGGGCACTGAAGCTTTCTTT.

This chain connects TRBV5-1 to TRBJ2-3; TRBD2 agrees at 7 bases. This CDR3 region has 13 residues. The J segment lost 1 base and the V segment lost 7 bases, leaving 3 bases of the junction unmatched. Per germline, CDR1 SGHRS and CDR2 YFSETQ. The CDR3 is CASQSGGTDTQYF. DNA of the CDR3: TGCGCCAGCCAGAGCGGGGGCACAGATACGCAGTATTTT.

This chain connects TRBV5-1 to TRBJ1-1; 9 nucleotides match TRBD1. The V gene's germline CDR1 is SGHRS and CDR2 YFSETQ. This CDR3 contains 14 residues. The ends lost 4 bases at V and 3 bases at J; junction bases unmatched: 4. CDR3 sequence: CASSPWTGDTEAFF. The CDR3 coding sequence is TGCGCCAGCAGCCCCTGGACAGGGGACACTGAAGCTTTCTTT.

V and J are TRBV28 and TRBJ2-7, with 7 bases identical to TRBD1. Trimming removed 6 bases from V and 6 bases from J; junction bases left unmatched: 5. This CDR3 comprises 12 residues. CDR1 is MDHEN and CDR2 is SYDVKM in the germline V gene. CDR3 DNA sequence: TGTGCCAGCAGACGGGACAGACGCGAGCAGTACTTC. Translation gives CASRRDRREQYF.

This chain connects TRBV5-1 to TRBJ2-7; the D gene is possibly TRBD2 (5 bases). The DNA end is a closer match to TRBJ2-1, so the J assignment may be wrong. This CDR3 is built from 14 residues. The germline CDR1 and CDR2 sequences are SGHRS and YFSETQ. The CDR3 nucleotides are TGCGCCAGCAGCCGACTTGGAGGCGACGATGAGCAGTTCTTC. Residues: CASSRLGGDDEQFF.